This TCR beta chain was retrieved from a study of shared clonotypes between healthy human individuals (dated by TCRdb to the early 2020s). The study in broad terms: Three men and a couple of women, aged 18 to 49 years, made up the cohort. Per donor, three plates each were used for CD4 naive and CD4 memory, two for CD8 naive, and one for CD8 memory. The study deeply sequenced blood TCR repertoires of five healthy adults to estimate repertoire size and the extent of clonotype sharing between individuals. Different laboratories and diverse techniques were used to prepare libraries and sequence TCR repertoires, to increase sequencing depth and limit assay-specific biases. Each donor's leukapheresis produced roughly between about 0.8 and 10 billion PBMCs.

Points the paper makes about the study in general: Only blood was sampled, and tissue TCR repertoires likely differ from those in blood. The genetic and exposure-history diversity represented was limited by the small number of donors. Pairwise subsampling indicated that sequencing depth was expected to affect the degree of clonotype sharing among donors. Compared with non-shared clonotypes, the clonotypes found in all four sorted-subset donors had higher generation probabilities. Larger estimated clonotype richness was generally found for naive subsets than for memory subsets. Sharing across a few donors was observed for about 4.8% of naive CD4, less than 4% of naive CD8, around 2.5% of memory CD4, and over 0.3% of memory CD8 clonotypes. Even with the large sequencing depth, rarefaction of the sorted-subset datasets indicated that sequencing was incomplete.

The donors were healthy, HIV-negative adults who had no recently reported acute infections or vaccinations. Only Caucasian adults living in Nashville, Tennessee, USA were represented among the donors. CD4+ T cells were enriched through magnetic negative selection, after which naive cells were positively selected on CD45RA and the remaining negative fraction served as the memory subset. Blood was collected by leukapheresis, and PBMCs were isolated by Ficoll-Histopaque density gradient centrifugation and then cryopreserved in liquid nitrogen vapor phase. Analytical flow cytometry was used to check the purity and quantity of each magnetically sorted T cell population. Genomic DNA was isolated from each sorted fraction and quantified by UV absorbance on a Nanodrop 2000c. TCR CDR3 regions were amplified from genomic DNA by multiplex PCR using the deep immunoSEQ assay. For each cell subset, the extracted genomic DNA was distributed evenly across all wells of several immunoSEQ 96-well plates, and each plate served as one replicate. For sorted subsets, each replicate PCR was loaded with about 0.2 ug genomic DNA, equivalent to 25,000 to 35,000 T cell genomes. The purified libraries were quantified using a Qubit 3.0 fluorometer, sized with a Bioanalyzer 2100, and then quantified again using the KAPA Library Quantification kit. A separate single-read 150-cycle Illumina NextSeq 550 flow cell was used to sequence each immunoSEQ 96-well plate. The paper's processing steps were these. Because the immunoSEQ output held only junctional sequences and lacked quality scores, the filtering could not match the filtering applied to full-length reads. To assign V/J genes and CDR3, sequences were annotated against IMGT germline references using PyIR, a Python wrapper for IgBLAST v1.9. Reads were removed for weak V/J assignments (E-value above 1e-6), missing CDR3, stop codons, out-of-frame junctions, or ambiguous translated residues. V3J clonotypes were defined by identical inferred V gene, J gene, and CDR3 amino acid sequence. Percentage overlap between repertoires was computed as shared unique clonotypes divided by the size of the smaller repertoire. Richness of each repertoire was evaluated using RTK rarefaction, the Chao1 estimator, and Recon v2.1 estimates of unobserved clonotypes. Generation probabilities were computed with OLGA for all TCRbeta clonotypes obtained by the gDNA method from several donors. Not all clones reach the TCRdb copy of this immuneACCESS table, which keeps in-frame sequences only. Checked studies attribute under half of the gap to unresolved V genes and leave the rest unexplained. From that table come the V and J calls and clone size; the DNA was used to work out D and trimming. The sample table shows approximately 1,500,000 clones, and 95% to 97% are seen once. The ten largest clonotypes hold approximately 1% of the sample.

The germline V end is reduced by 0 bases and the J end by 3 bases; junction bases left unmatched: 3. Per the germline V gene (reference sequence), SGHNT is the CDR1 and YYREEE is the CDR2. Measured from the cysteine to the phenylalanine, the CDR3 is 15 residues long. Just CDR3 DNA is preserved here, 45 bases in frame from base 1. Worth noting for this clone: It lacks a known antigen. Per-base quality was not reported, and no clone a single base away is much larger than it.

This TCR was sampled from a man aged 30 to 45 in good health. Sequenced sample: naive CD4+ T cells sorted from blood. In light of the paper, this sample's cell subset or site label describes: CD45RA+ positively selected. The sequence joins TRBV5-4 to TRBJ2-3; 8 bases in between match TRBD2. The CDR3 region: CASSLGSGKTDTQYF. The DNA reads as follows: TGTGCCAGCAGCTTGGGTAGCGGGAAGACAGATACGCAGTATTTT.